Listed here are 32 T cell receptor beta chains from one sample, sequenced in a study of breast tumors, draining lymph nodes, adjacent tissues. TCRdb redid the calling of the multiplex PCR reads with MiXCR, one entry per CDR3 protein. The sample lists about 110,000 distinct CDR3 sequences; less than 40% were seen once. Samples came from axillary lymph nodes draining the breast cancer. The sample taken for sequencing was axillary lymph node tissue. The receptors here all came from a female donor with breast cancer. Some clones in this sample may be carry-over from other donors' samples.

This chain connects TRBV25-1 to TRBJ2-2, with 7 bases matching TRBD1. Per the germline V gene, CDR1 is MGHDK and CDR2 is SYGVNS. The CDR3 is 18 amino acids. V gave up 2 bases and J gave up 0 bases; unmatched junction bases: 9. Written as DNA, the CDR3 is TGTGCCAGCAGTGAAATTCGACAGGGCTGTGCGAACACCGGGGAGCTGTTTTTT. Amino acids: CASSEIRQGCANTGELFF.

Only a few counts were recorded for this clonotype. A clone one base away is much larger, so this may be a read error. This chain joins TRBV20-1 and TRBJ2-1; D uncertain. The V end lost 0 bases, the J end lost 9 bases, and 15 bases lay between the germline ends. The CDR3 covers 14 residues. Germline-derived CDR1 and CDR2 are DFQATT and SNEGSKA (reference sequence). The CDR3 region has the DNA TGCAGTGCTAGAGACCCAGGCACCCGGGCTGAGCAGTTCTTC. It codes for CSARDPGTRAEQFF.

This clonotype appeared many times. The chain is built from TRBV5-1 and TRBJ2-3; 10 positions match TRBD2. Germline V CDR1 and CDR2: SGHRS, YFSETQ. This CDR3 is built from 16 residues. V shed 6 bases and J 1 base; nucleotides not matched to a gene: 8. Here the CDR3 DNA reads TGCGCCAGCACTGCCGGGCTAGCGGGGGGCACAGATACGCAGTATTTT. Translation: CASTAGLAGGTDTQYF.

This clonotype has at least ten counts. The V and J genes are TRBV20-1 and TRBJ2-1, with 10 bases aligning to TRBD2. Germline V gene sequence: CDR1 DFQATT, CDR2 SNEGSKA (reference sequence). Trimming removed 5 bases from V and 7 bases from J; junction bases left unmatched: 5. The CDR3 sequence is 13 residues long. The CDR3 sequence is CSAPLAGDNEQFF. DNA for the CDR3: TGCAGTGCTCCCCTAGCGGGAGATAATGAGCAGTTCTTC.

This clonotype was observed at least ten times. The chain links TRBV20-1 to TRBJ1-5; 7 bases match TRBD1. This CDR3 region has 13 residues. The germline gives CDR1 DFQATT, CDR2 SNEGSKA (reference sequence). V shed 2 bases, J shed 7 bases, and the junction held 5 bases outside the gene matches. In DNA, the CDR3 is TGCAGTGCTAGAACAGGGGTGGGGCAGCCCCAGCATTTT. It is translated as CSARTGVGQPQHF.

This clonotype has at least ten counts. The V gene is TRBV19, the J gene TRBJ1-6; perhaps TRBD1 as D (6 bases). V shed 9 bases and J shed 2 bases, with 14 bases lying between them. This CDR3 has 15 amino acids. Germline-derived CDR1 and CDR2 are LNHDA and SQIVND (reference sequence). The CDR3 here is CASTEGGTYNSPLHF. The CDR3 bases are TGTGCCAGCACAGAGGGGGGCACCTATAATTCACCCCTCCACTTT.

For the CDR3, the DNA is TGTGCCAGCAGCAACCGGACTAGCGGGTGGGAGGCCGAGCAGTACTTC. Protein product: CASSNRTSGWEAEQYF. The genes are TRBV9 and TRBJ2-7; TRBD2 matches 11 bases. This CDR3 spans 16 amino acids. Germline assignment: CDR1 SGDLS and CDR2 YYNGEE. J gave up 6 bases and V 4 bases, and 12 bases lay outside the gene matches.

This clonotype was counted ten times or more. The chain is built from TRBV7-8 and TRBJ1-2, with TRBD1 as a possible D gene (6 bases). The CDR3 contains 16 residues. V lost 0 bases, J lost 3 bases, and 14 bases lay in between. Per the germline V gene, CDR1 is SGHVS and CDR2 is FQNEAQ. CDR3 sequence reads: CASSLALRGGDYGYTF. The CDR3, as DNA: TGTGCCAGCAGCTTAGCGCTAAGGGGGGGAGACTATGGCTACACCTTC.

This clonotype showed up many times. The rearrangement uses TRBV7-2 and TRBJ2-5, with D perhaps TRBD1 (5 bases). Per germline, CDR1 SGHTA and CDR2 FQGNSA. The V end was cut by 2 bases, the J end by 5 bases, with 15 bases between. This CDR3 spans 15 amino acids. The CDR3 spells CASSLFGSWGETQYF. CDR3 in DNA: TGTGCCAGCAGCTTATTTGGTAGCTGGGGCGAGACCCAGTACTTC.

The gene calls are TRBV9 and TRBJ2-2; a weak D match, TRBD2 (6 bases). Deletions cut 0 bases from V and 3 bases from J, with 9 bases between. This CDR3 region has 15 residues. Germline loops: CDR1 SGDLS, CDR2 YYNGEE. The CDR3: CASSVAGLDTGELFF. CDR3 bases: TGTGCCAGCAGCGTAGCGGGACTGGACACCGGGGAGCTGTTTTTT.

This clonotype was seen ten or more times. The chain links TRBV9 to TRBJ2-1; a possible D gene is TRBD2 (5 bases). Trimming left V 0 bases short and J 8 bases short, with 9 bases between. Germline V gene data show CDR1 as SGDLS and CDR2 as YYNGEE. This CDR3 region has 13 residues. CDR3 in DNA: TGTGCCAGCAGCGTAGGCGTGAGGGATGAGCAGTTCTTC. Its protein is CASSVGVRDEQFF.

This clonotype was observed at least ten times. This rearrangement joins TRBV4-1 to TRBJ2-1; D unclear. V shed 1 base and J shed 9 bases, with 10 bases lying between them. Germline CDR1 MGHRA, CDR2 YSYEKL. The CDR3 runs 13 residues. The DNA of the CDR3 is TGCGCCAGCAGCCAAGCGCTAGGAATTGAGCAGTTCTTC. This gives the protein CASSQALGIEQFF.

This clonotype has a count of ten or more. The chain carries TRBV19 and TRBJ2-3, with D perhaps matching TRBD1 or TRBD2 (6 bases each). V dropped 7 bases and J dropped 6 bases, with 14 bases sitting between them. The CDR3 is made up of 13 amino acids. CDR1 is LNHDA and CDR2 is SQIVND in the germline V gene (reference sequence). This CDR3 reads CASNRGLMDTQYF. The CDR3 DNA reads as TGTGCCAGTAACCGGGGGCTGATGGATACGCAGTATTTT. The full variable domain, completed using reference TRBV19 and TRBJ2-3, is DGGITQSPKYLFRKEGQNVTLSCEQNLNHDAMYWYRQDPGQGLRLIYYSQIVNDFQKGDIAEGYSVSREKKESFPLTVTSAQKNPTAFYLCASNRGLMDTQYFGPGTRLTVL.

This clonotype was picked up a small number of times. V and J are TRBV20-1 and TRBJ1-4; possibly TRBD1 for D (5 bases). V dropped 0 bases and J dropped 2 bases, with 10 bases sitting between them. The CDR3 is made up of 15 amino acids. Looked up from germline, CDR1 is DFQATT and CDR2 is SNEGSKA (reference sequence). The CDR3 DNA is TGCAGTGCTAGAGATGTGGGGCGTACTAATGAAAAACTGTTTTTT. It translates to CSARDVGRTNEKLFF.

As regards this clonotype: A read error may explain this, as a much larger clone is one base away. The chain uses TRBV6-1 and TRBJ2-7, with D maybe TRBD1 (6 bases). V was clipped by 10 bases and J by 3 bases, with 13 bases between them. Per germline, CDR1 MNHNS and CDR2 SASEGT. The CDR3 loop spans 12 amino acids. CDR3 nucleotides: TGTGCCAACCGGGACAAACTCTACGAGCAGTACTTC. This codes for CANRDKLYEQYF.

On this clonotype: One end of the junction does not line up with germline, which may come from a read error. The chain uses TRBV11-2 and TRBJ2-5, with 11 bases matching TRBD1. The CDR3 covers 16 residues. Germline CDR1 is SGHAT and CDR2 is FQNNGV. CDR3: CVSSLVGQGGANGQYF. The CDR3 DNA reads as TGTGTCAGCAGCTTGGTGGGACAGGGGGGAGCGAACGGGCAGTACTTC.

This clonotype was seen a handful of times. One base away lies a much larger clone, so this may be a sequencing read error. CDR3 in amino acids: CSAPTSGANALTF. The CDR3 region has the DNA TGCAGTGCACCTACATCGGGGGCCAACGCCCTGACTTTC. This chain connects TRBV20-1 to TRBJ2-6, with D tentatively TRBD1 or TRBD2 (6 bases each). This CDR3 is built from 13 residues. The V gene's germline CDR1 is DFQATT and CDR2 SNEGSKA (reference sequence).

At least ten counts were recorded for this clonotype. The junction departs from the called germline gene at one end, perhaps through a read error. The J gene is TRBJ1-5, the V gene TRBV20-1; D unclear. The V gene's germline CDR1 is DFQATT and CDR2 SNEGSKA (reference sequence). The CDR3 sequence is 12 residues long. This chain's CDR3 is CSARDSDQPQHF. The CDR3 DNA reads as TGCAGTGCTAGAGATAGCGATCAGCCCCAGCATTTT.

This clonotype was found many times. The CDR3 loop reads CASSPPQRGGLGQFF. CDR3 nucleotide sequence: TGTGCCAGCAGCCCGCCCCAGCGGGGGGGGTTAGGGCAGTTCTTC. The chain is built from TRBV5-6 and TRBJ2-1; 10 bases line up with TRBD2. The CDR3 contains 15 residues. Trimming at V came to 4 bases and at J to 12 bases, leaving 13 bases not matched to a gene. CDR1 SGHDT and CDR2 YYEEEE come from the germline V gene.

At least ten counts were recorded for this clonotype. The V call is TRBV19, the J call TRBJ2-7, with D perhaps being TRBD1 or TRBD2 (5 bases each). The CDR3 extends over 15 amino acids. From germline, CDR1 is LNHDA and CDR2 SQIVND (reference sequence). V was shortened by 2 bases and J by 2 bases, with 13 bases between the two germline ends. The CDR3 sequence is CASSISSGAAYEQYF. DNA of the CDR3: TGTGCCAGTAGTATATCGTCCGGGGCAGCCTACGAGCAGTACTTC. The full variable domain, its missing parts supplied by reference TRBV19 and TRBJ2-7, is DGGITQSPKYLFRKEGQNVTLSCEQNLNHDAMYWYRQDPGQGLRLIYYSQIVNDFQKGDIAEGYSVSREKKESFPLTVTSAQKNPTAFYLCASSISSGAAYEQYFGPGTRLTVT.

This clonotype occurred many times. The chain combines TRBV20-1 with TRBJ1-6; 7 positions match TRBD1. This CDR3 spans 14 amino acids. CDR1 is DFQATT, CDR2 SNEGSKA, per germline (reference sequence). The J segment lost 7 bases and the V segment lost 1 base, leaving 4 bases of the junction unmatched. The CDR3 DNA is TGCAGTGCTAGAGGTCAGGGACAGAATTCACCCCTCCACTTT. This gives the protein CSARGQGQNSPLHF.

This sequence joins TRBV20-1 and TRBJ2-1, with TRBD2 matching over 7 bases. CDR1 and CDR2 from the germline V gene are DFQATT and SNEGSKA (reference sequence). V trimming: 1 base; J trimming: 5 bases; junction bases outside the gene matches: 14. The CDR3 covers 17 residues. CDR3 sequence: CSARGEGGMKNHNEQFF. DNA for the CDR3: TGCAGTGCTAGAGGGGAGGGCGGCATGAAGAACCACAATGAGCAGTTCTTC.

At least ten counts were recorded for this clonotype. V usage is TRBV11-2 and J usage is TRBJ2-5; TRBD1 might be the D (6 bases). The V end was cut by 0 bases, the J end by 5 bases, with 16 bases between. The CDR3 length is 16 residues. The germline V gene encodes CDR1 SGHAT and CDR2 FQNNGV. The CDR3 nucleotides read TGTGCCAGCAGCTTAGAAGTGGGGGCAGGAGAGGAGACCCAGTACTTC. Translated, it gives CASSLEVGAGEETQYF. The whole variable domain, remainder taken from reference TRBV11-2 and TRBJ2-5, is EAGVAQSPRYKIIEKRQSVAFWCNPISGHATLYWYQQILGQGPKLLIQFQNNGVVDDSQLPKDRFSAERLKGVDSTLKIQPAKLEDSAVYLCASSLEVGAGEETQYFGPGTRLLVL.

This rearrangement joins TRBV9 to TRBJ1-4; 7 bases are a match to TRBD1. Trimming took 3 bases from V and 5 from J; bases not matched to a gene: 4. Germline V CDR1 and CDR2: SGDLS, YYNGEE. The CDR3 covers 14 residues. For the CDR3, the DNA is TGTGCCAGCAGCGCGAACAGGGGAAATGAAAAACTGTTTTTT. Amino acids: CASSANRGNEKLFF. The variable domain in full, completed from reference TRBV9 and TRBJ1-4, reads DSGVTQTPKHLITATGQRVTLRCSPRSGDLSVYWYQQSLDQGLQFLIQYYNGEERAKGNILERFSAQQFPDLHSELNLSSLELGDSALYFCASSANRGNEKLFFGSGTQLSVL.

J is TRBJ2-1 and V is TRBV20-1, with D possibly matching TRBD2 (5 bases). CDR3 length: 13 residues. Per the germline V gene, CDR1 is DFQATT and CDR2 is SNEGSKA (reference sequence). CDR3 amino acids: CSVRASYSNEQFF. In DNA form, the CDR3 reads TGCAGCGTTAGGGCTAGCTATTCCAATGAGCAGTTCTTC.

With regard to this clonotype: Given the absence of the conserved phenylalanine or tryptophan at the CDR3 end, a read error is likely. The chain combines TRBV20-1 with TRBJ2-5; TRBD2 agrees at 12 bases. CDR3 length equals 15 residues. The germline gives CDR1 DFQATT, CDR2 SNEGSKA (reference sequence). The CDR3 sequence: CSASASGRGQETQYS. CDR3 in DNA: TGTAGTGCTAGCGCTAGCGGGAGGGGGCAAGAGACCCAGTACTCC.

This clonotype was seen repeatedly, ten times or more. The chain uses TRBV7-2 and TRBJ2-5; D not resolved. With 3 bases removed from V and 1 base from J, the gap between germline ends came to 6 bases. Germline V gene data show CDR1 as SGHTA and CDR2 as FQGNSA. The CDR3 runs 13 residues. This CDR3 is CASSFSGQETQYF. In nucleotides, the CDR3 is TGTGCCAGCAGCTTCTCAGGCCAAGAGACCCAGTACTTC.

This clonotype was observed at least ten times. The junction does not match germline at one end; this may be a read error. The rearrangement uses TRBV2 and TRBJ2-5; D might be TRBD2 (5 bases). Germline CDR1 reads SNHLY; CDR2 reads FYNNEI. The CDR3 is 11 amino acids. The DNA for the CDR3 is TGTGCCAGCAGTCCATCGGGTCCGGGGAACTTC. This translates into CASSPSGPGNF.

This clonotype was counted at least ten times. This sequence joins TRBV28 and TRBJ2-7; D ambiguous. Per the germline V gene, CDR1 is MDHEN and CDR2 is SYDVKM. CDR3 length: 12 residues. Trimming took 8 bases from V and 2 from J, leaving 10 bases between them. This CDR3 is CASGGLTYEQYF. The CDR3 coding sequence is TGTGCCAGCGGTGGCCTGACCTACGAGCAGTACTTC.

This clonotype was counted many times. The V call is TRBV29-1, the J call TRBJ2-3; D might be TRBD1 (5 bases). The length of the CDR3 is 12 residues. V dropped 8 bases and J dropped 0 bases, with 9 bases sitting between them. In germline, CDR1 is SQVTM, CDR2 ANQGSEA. The CDR3, as DNA: TGCAGCATTACAGGTAGCACAGATACGCAGTATTTT. Translation: CSITGSTDTQYF.

This clonotype was seen ten or more times. Here the CDR3 reads CASSLVQGVDTQYF. CDR3 DNA: TGTGCCAGCAGCTTAGTTCAGGGGGTCGATACGCAGTATTTT. This chain uses TRBV11-2 with TRBJ2-3; TRBD1 matches at 7 bases. V shed 1 base and J 6 bases; nucleotides not matched to a gene: 4. The CDR3 is made up of 14 amino acids. CDR1 SGHAT and CDR2 FQNNGV come from the germline V gene.

The V gene is TRBV5-1, the J gene TRBJ1-3, with a possible D match to TRBD1 (5 bases). The ends were cut back, 0 bases at V and 1 base at J, with 8 bases in the middle. Germline assignment: CDR1 SGHRS and CDR2 YFSETQ. There are 15 residues in the CDR3. CDR3 sequence (DNA): TGCGCCAGCAGCTTGGAAGGGGTTTCTGGAAACACCATATATTTT. It yields the protein CASSLEGVSGNTIYF.